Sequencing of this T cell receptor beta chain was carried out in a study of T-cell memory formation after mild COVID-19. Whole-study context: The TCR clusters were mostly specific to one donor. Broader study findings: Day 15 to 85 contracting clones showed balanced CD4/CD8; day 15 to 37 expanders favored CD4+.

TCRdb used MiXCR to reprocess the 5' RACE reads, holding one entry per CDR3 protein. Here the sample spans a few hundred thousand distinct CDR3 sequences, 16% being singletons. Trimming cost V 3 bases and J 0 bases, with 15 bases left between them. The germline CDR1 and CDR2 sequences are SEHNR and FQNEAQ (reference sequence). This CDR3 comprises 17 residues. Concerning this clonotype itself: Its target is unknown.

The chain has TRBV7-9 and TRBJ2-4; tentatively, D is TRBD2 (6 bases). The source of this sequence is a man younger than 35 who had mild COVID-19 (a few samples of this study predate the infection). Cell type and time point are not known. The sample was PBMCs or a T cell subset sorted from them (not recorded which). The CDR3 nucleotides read TGTGCCAGCAGCTTTGTCGGTTCGGGAGCAGCCAAAAACATTCAGTACTTC. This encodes CASSFVGSGAAKNIQYF.